These 10 T cell receptor beta chains originate from one sample sequenced in a study of OX40 agonist ivuxolimab in advanced cancers. This table comes from immunoSEQ multiplex PCR, and its TCRdb copy is limited to in-frame clones, with some not included. The sample yields roughly 60,000 clones, about 94% seen once. The sequences come from CD4+ or CD8+ T cells sorted from blood, collected in a trial of the OX40 agonist ivuxolimab. The receptors were gathered from an adult with an advanced solid tumor such as melanoma, head and neck, liver or kidney cancer.

The chain combines TRBV19 with TRBJ2-1, with 11 nucleotides matching TRBD2. The V segment lost 1 base and the J segment 7 bases; nucleotides outside the gene matches: 9. CDR1 LNHDA and CDR2 SQIVND come from the germline V gene (reference sequence). The CDR3 loop spans 17 amino acids. Written as DNA, the CDR3 is TGTGCCAGTAGTATAGGCATGGGACTAGCGGCTATAAATGAGCAGTTCTTC. Translation: CASSIGMGLAAINEQFF.

This chain connects TRBV5-1 to TRBJ2-3, with TRBD1 identical over 7 bases. Per the germline V gene, CDR1 is SGHRS and CDR2 is YFSETQ. The CDR3 length is 15 residues. V dropped 5 bases and J dropped 0; count of bases not matched to a gene: 6. The CDR3: CASRRRDSSTDTQYF. DNA of the CDR3: TGCGCCAGCAGGCGCCGGGACAGTAGCACAGATACGCAGTATTTT.

The rearrangement links TRBV14 to TRBJ2-1, with 10 bases lining up with TRBD1. The CDR3 contains 16 residues. J lost 6 bases, V lost 3 bases, and 8 bases had no gene match. The germline V gene encodes CDR1 SGHDN and CDR2 FVKESK. The CDR3 reads CASSHPGTGVGNEQFF. The CDR3 DNA reads as TGTGCCAGCAGCCACCCCGGGACAGGGGTGGGCAATGAGCAGTTCTTC.

The CDR3 loop reads CASSLFQRHSTRHEQFF. CDR3 in DNA: TGTGCCAGCAGCTTATTTCAGCGCCATTCGACGAGGCATGAGCAGTTCTTC. The chain links TRBV7-6 to TRBJ2-1; D call uncertain. The germline V gene encodes CDR1 SGHVS and CDR2 FNYEAQ. CDR3 length: 17 amino acids. V lost 2 bases and J lost 8, with 22 bases in between. Supplemented by reference TRBV7-6 and TRBJ2-1, the full variable domain reads GAGVSQSPRYKVTKRGQDVALRCDPISGHVSLYWYRQALGQGPEFLTYFNYEAQQDKSGLPNDRFSAERPEGSISTLTIQRTEQRDSAMYRCASSLFQRHSTRHEQFFGPGTRLTVL.

The chain joins TRBV4-1 to TRBJ2-7; D might be TRBD2 (6 bases). This CDR3 contains 13 residues. The V gene's germline CDR1 is MGHRA and CDR2 YSYEKL. The germline V and J ends were trimmed by 3 bases and 3 bases, with 9 bases remaining between them. CDR3 region: CASSHGGNYEQYF. DNA for the CDR3: TGCGCCAGCAGCCACGGCGGGAACTACGAGCAGTACTTC.

V usage is TRBV27 and J usage is TRBJ2-1; D perhaps matches TRBD1 (6 bases). The CDR3 extends over 16 amino acids. Germline V lookup: CDR1 MNHEY, CDR2 SMNVEV (reference sequence). V lost 7 bases and J lost 3, with 19 bases in between. DNA for the CDR3: TGTGCCAGCATCCCCGTTAGAACGACAGGCTACAATGAGCAGTTCTTC. Translated: CASIPVRTTGYNEQFF.

The chain employs TRBV29-1 and TRBJ2-3; D is unresolved. The germline CDR1 and CDR2 sequences are SQVTM and ANQGSEA. The V gene lost 1 base and the J gene lost 6 bases, with 5 bases spanning the gap. The CDR3 has 11 residues. This CDR3 reads CSVEGRDTQYF. For the CDR3, the DNA is TGCAGCGTTGAAGGAAGGGATACGCAGTATTTT.

This clone was picked up one time. The chain combines TRBV6-5 with TRBJ1-1; D not resolved. The germline V gene has CDR1 MNHEY and CDR2 SVGAGI. The CDR3 has 13 residues. Trimming left V 0 bases short and J 0 bases short, with 2 bases between. CDR3 residues: CASSYSVNTEAFF. The CDR3 coding sequence is TGTGCCAGCAGTTACTCGGTGAACACTGAAGCTTTCTTT.

The chain couples TRBV27 to TRBJ1-2; D is uncertain. This CDR3 spans 14 amino acids. With 2 bases removed from V and 9 bases from J, the gap between germline ends came to 16 bases. Germline V lookup: CDR1 MNHEY, CDR2 SMNVEV (reference sequence). This CDR3 reads CASSLTAGSGRYTF. CDR3 sequence (DNA): TGTGCCAGCAGTTTAACGGCAGGTTCCGGTCGCTACACCTTC.

A word on this clone: A junction end diverges from the germline sequence, so it may reflect a read error. This rearrangement joins TRBV4-1 to TRBJ2-5; 12 nucleotides line up with TRBD2. The CDR3 is 14 residues long. Per germline, CDR1 MGHRA and CDR2 YSYEKL. CDR3 sequence: CASSQELAGGTPDF. The CDR3 nucleotides read TGCGCCAGCAGCCAAGAGCTAGCGGGAGGGACCCCGGACTTC.